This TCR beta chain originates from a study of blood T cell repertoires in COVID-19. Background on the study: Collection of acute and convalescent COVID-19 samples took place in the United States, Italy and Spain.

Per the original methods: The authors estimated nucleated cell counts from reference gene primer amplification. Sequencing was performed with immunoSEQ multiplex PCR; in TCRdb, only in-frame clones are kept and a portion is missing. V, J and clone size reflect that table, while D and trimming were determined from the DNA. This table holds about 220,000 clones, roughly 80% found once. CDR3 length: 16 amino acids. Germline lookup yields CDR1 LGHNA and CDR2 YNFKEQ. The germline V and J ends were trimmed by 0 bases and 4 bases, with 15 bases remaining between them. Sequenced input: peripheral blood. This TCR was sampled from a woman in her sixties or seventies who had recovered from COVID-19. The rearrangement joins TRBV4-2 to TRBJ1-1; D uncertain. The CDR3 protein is CASSQEYPGVGTEAFF. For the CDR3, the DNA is TGTGCCAGCAGCCAAGAGTACCCCGGGGTTGGCACTGAAGCTTTCTTT.